This T cell receptor beta chain stems from a study of shared clonotypes between healthy human individuals. CDR1 and CDR2 (germline): SGHNT, YYREEE (reference sequence). This CDR3 region has 12 residues. Trimming removed 0 bases at V and 10 bases at J, with 8 bases between. The donors, healthy adults who were HIV-negative, had experienced no recent acute infections or vaccinations. The donors, all of them Caucasian adults, lived in Nashville, Tennessee. Several immunoSEQ plates received, in even portions, the genomic DNA of each subset. Method: immunoSEQ multiplex PCR; TCRdb's copy keeps in-frame clones and lacks some. The table lists over 2 million clones, under 95% of them singletons.

Sequencing was performed on naive CD4+ T cells from PBMCs. The sample's subset: CD45RA+ positively selected. The source of this sequence is a young man in good health. Some clones in this sample may be carry-over from other donors' samples. The J gene is TRBJ2-1, the V gene TRBV5-4; D remains ambiguous. The CDR3: CASSLVSREQFF. The CDR3, as DNA: TGTGCCAGCAGCTTGGTGTCCAGGGAGCAGTTCTTC.